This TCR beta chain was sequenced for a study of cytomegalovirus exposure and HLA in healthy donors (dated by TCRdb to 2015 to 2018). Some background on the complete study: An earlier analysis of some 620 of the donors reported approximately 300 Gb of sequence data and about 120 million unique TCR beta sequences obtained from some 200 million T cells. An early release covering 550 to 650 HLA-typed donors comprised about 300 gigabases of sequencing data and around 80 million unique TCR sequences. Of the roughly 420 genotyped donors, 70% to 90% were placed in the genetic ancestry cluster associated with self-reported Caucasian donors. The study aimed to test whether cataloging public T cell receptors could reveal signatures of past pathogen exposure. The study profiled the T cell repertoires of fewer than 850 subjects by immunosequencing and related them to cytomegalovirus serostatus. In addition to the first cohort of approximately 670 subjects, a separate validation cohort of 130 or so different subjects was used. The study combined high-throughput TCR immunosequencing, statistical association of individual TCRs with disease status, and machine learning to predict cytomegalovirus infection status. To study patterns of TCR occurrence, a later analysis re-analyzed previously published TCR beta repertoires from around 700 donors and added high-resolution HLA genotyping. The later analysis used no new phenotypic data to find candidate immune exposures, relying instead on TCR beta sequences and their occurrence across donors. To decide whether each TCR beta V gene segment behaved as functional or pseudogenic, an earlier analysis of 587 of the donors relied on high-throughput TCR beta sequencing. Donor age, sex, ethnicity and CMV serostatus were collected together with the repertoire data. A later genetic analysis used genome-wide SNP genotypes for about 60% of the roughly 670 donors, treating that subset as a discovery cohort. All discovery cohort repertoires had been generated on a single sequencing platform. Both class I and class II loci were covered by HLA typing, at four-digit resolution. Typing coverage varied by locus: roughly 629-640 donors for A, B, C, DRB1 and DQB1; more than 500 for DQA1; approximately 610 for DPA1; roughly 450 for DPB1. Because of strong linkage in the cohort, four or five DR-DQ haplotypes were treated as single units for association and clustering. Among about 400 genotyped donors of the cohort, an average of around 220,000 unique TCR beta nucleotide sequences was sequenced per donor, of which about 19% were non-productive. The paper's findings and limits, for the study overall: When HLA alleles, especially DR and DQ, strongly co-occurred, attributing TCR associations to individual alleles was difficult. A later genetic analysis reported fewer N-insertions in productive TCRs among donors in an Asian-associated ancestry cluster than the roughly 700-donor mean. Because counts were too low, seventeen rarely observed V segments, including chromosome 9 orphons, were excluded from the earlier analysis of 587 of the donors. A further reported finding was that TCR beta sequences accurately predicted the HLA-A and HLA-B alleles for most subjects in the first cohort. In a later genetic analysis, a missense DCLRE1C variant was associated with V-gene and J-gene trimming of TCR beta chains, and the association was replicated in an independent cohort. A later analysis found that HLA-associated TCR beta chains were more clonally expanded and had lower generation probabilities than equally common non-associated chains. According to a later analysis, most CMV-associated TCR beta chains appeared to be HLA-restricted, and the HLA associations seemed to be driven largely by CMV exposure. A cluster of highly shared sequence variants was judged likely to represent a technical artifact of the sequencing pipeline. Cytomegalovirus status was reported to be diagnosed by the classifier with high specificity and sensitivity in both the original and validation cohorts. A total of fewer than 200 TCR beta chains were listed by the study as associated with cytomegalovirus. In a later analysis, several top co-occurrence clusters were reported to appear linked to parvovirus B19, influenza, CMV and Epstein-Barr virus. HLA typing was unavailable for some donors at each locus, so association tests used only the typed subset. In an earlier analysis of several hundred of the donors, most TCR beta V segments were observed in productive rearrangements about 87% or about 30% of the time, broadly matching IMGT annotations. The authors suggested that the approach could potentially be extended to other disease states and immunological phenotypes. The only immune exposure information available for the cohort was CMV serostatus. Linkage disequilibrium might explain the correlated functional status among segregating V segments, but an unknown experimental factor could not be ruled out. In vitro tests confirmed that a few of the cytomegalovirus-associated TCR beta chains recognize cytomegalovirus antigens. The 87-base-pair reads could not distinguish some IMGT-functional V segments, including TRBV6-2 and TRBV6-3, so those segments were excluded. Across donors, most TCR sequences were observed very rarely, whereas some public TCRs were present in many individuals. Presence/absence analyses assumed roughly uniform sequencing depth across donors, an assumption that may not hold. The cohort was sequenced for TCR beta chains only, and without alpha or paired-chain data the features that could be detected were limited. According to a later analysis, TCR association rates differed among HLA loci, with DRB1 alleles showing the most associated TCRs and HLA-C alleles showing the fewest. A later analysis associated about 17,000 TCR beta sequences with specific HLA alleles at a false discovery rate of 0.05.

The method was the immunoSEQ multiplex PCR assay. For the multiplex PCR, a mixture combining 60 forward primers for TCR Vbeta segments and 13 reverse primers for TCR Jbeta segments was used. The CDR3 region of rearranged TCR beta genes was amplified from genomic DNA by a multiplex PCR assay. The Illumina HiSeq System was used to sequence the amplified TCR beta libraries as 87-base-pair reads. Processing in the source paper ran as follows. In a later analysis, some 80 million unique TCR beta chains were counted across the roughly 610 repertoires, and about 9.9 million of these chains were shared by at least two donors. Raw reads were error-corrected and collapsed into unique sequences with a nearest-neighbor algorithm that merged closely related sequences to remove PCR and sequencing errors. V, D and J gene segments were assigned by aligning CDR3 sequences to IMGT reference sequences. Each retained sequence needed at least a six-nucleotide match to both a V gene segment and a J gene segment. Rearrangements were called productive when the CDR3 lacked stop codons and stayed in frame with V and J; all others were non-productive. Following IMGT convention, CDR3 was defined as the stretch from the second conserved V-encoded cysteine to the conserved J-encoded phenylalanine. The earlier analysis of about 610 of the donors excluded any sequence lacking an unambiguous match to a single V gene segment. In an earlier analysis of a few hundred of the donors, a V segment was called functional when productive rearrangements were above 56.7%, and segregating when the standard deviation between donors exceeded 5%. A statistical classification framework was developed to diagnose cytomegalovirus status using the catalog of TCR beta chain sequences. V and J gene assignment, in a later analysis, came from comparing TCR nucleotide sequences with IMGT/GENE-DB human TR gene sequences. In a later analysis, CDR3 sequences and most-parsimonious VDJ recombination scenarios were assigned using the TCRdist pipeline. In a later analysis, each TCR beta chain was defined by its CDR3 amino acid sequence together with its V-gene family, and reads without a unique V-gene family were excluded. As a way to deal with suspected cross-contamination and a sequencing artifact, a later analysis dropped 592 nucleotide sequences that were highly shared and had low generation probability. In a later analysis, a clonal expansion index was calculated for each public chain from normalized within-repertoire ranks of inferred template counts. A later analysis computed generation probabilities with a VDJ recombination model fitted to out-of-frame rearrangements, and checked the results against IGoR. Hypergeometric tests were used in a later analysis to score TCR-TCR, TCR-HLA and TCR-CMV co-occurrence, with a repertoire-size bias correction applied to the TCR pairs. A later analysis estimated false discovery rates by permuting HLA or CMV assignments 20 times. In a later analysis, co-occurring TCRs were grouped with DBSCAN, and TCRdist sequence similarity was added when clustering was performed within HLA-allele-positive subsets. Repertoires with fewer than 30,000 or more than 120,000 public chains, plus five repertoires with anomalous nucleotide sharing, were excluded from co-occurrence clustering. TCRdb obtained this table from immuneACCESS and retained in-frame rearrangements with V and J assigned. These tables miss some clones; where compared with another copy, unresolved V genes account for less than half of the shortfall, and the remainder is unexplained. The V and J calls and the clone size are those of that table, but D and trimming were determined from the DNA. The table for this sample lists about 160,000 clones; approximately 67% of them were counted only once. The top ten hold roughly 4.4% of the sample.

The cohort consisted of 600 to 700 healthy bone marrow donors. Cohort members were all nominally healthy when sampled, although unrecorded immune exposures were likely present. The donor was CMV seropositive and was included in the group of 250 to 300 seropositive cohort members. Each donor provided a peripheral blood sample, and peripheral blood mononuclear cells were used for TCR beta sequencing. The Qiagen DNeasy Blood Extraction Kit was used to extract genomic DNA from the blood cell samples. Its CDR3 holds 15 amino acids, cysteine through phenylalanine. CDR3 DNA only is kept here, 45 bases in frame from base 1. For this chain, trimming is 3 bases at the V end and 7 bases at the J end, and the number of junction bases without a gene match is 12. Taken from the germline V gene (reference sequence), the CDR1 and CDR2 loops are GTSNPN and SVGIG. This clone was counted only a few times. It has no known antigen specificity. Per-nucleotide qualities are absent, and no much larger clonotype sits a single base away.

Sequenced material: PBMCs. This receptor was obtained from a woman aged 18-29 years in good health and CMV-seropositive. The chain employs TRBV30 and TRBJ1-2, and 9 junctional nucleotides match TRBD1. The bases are TGTGCCTGGAGAGGAGCTACAGGGGGCGTCTCTGGCTACACCTTC. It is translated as CAWRGATGGVSGYTF.